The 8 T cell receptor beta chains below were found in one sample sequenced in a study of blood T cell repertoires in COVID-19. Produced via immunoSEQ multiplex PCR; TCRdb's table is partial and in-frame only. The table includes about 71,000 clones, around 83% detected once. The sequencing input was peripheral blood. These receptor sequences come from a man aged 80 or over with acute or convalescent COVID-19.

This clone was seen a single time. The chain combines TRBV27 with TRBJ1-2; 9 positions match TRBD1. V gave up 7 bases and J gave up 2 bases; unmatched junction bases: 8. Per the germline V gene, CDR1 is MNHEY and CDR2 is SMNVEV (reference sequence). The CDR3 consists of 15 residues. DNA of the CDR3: TGTGCCAGCAACCCGCTACAGGGGGCCAACTATGGCTACACCTTC. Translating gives CASNPLQGANYGYTF.

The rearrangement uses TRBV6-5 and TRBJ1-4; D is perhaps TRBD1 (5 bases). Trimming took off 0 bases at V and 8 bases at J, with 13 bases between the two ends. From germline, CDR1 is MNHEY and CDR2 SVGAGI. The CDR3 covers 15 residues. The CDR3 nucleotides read TGTGCCAGCAGTTACTCTCAGGGTCTTAGGGAAAAACTGTTTTTT. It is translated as CASSYSQGLREKLFF.

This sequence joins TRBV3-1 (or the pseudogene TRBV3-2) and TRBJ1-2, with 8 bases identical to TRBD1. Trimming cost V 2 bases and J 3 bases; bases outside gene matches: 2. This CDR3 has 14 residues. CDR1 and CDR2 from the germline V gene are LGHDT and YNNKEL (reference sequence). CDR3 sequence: CASSQRQGHYGYTF. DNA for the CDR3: TGTGCCAGCAGCCAAAGACAGGGGCACTATGGCTACACCTTC.

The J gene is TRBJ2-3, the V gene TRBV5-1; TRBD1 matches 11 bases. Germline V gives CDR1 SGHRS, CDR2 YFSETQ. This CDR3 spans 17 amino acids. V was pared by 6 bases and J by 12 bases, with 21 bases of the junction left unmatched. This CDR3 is CASISGGTGGKGSRQYF. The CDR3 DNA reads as TGCGCCAGCATCTCCGGAGGGACAGGGGGTAAAGGGTCCCGCCAGTATTTT.

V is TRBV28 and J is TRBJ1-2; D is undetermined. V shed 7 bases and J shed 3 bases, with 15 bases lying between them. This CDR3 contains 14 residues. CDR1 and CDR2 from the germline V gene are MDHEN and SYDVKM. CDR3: CASTPGRDYYGYTF. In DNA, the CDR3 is TGTGCCAGCACCCCCGGTCGAGATTACTATGGCTACACCTTC.

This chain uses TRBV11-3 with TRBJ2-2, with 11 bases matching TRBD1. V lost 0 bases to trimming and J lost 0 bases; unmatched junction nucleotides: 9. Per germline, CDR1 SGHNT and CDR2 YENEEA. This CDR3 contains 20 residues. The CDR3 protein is CASSLEWTGGSPANTGELFF. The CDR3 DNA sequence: TGTGCCAGCAGCTTAGAATGGACAGGGGGCTCTCCCGCGAACACCGGGGAGCTGTTTTTT.

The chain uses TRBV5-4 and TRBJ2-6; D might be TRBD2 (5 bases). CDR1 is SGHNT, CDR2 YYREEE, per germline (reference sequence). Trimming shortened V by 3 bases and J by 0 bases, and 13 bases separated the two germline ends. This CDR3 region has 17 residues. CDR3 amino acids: CASSSSLSDSGANVLTF. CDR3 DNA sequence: TGTGCCAGCAGCTCCTCCCTTAGCGACTCTGGGGCCAACGTCCTGACTTTC.

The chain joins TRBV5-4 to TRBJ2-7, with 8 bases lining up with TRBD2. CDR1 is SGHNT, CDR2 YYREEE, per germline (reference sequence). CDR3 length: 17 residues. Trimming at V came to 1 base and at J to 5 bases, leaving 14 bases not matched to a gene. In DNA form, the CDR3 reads TGTGCCAGCAGCTTGCCGACTTTCAGCGGGGGCCTTGACGAGCAGTACTTC. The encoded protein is CASSLPTFSGGLDEQYF.